The rows below give T cell receptor beta chains drawn from one sample of a study of vaccination effects on CD4 cells after COVID-19. Sequencing used immunoSEQ multiplex PCR; TCRdb keeps in-frame clones, though not all of them. The profile shows tens of thousands of clones, under 70% of them singletons. These receptors have no identified antigens. The source was CD4+ T cells from PBMCs cultured with SARS-CoV-2 spike peptides, collected before COVID-19 vaccination. Every receptor here comes from a human donor who received a COVID-19 vaccine. Both conserved end residues are part of each CDR3. The D gene is left open where the match is weak. Only some rows state a clone size, as once, few, many or a class for expanded clones.

D gene: TRBD1
J gene: TRBJ1-3
V gene: TRBV5-1
clone size: -
CDR3 protein: CASTPGQGNGNTIYF
CDR3 DNA: TGCGCCAGCACCCCGGGACAGGGGAACGGAAACACCATATATTTT

D gene: -
J gene: TRBJ2-1
V gene: TRBV7-9
clone size: -
CDR3 protein: CASSLEGSYNEQFF
CDR3 DNA: TGTGCCAGCAGCTTAGAGGGCTCCTACAATGAGCAGTTCTTC

D gene: -
J gene: TRBJ1-2
V gene: TRBV19
clone size: -
CDR3 protein: CASTPYRGGSDGYTF
CDR3 DNA: TGTGCCAGTACCCCGTATCGAGGGGGGAGCGATGGCTACACCTTC

D gene: -
J gene: TRBJ2-7
V gene: TRBV6-6
clone size: few
CDR3 protein: CASFRDTSKEQYF
CDR3 DNA: TGTGCCAGCTTCCGGGACACCTCCAAGGAGCAGTACTTC

D gene: -
J gene: TRBJ1-5
V gene: TRBV7-8
clone size: -
CDR3 protein: CASSLAPSSNQPQHF
CDR3 DNA: TGTGCCAGCAGCTTAGCCCCCAGCAGCAATCAGCCCCAGCATTTT

D gene: TRBD1
J gene: TRBJ1-1
V gene: TRBV7-9
clone size: -
CDR3 protein: CASSLPGGLGTEAFF
CDR3 DNA: TGTGCCAGCAGCTTACCAGGGGGACTTGGCACTGAAGCTTTCTTT

D gene: -
J gene: TRBJ1-6
V gene: TRBV3-1/TRBV3-2
clone size: -
CDR3 protein: CASSPGLWGSPLHF
CDR3 DNA: TGTGCCAGCAGCCCAGGGTTGTGGGGTTCACCCCTCCACTTT

D gene: -
J gene: TRBJ1-6
V gene: TRBV5-5
clone size: -
CDR3 protein: CASSLAQEINSPLHF
CDR3 DNA: TGTGCCAGCAGCTTGGCACAGGAGATTAATTCACCCCTCCACTTT

D gene: -
J gene: TRBJ2-3
V gene: TRBV7-9
clone size: -
CDR3 protein: CASSRFLTDTQYF
CDR3 DNA: TGTGCCAGCAGCCGTTTTCTCACAGATACGCAGTATTTT

D gene: TRBD2
J gene: TRBJ2-7
V gene: TRBV7-6
clone size: few
CDR3 protein: CASSLANGTSGTSYEQYF
CDR3 DNA: TGTGCCAGCAGCTTAGCGAATGGGACTAGCGGGACCTCCTACGAGCAGTACTTC

D gene: -
J gene: TRBJ2-6
V gene: TRBV18
clone size: -
CDR3 protein: CASSPNVGSSYSGANVLTF
CDR3 DNA: TGTGCCAGCTCCCCCAACGTAGGATCTAGTTACTCTGGGGCCAACGTCCTGACTTTC

D gene: -
J gene: TRBJ2-6
V gene: TRBV6-5
clone size: -
CDR3 protein: CASTPSGAGANVLTF
CDR3 DNA: TGTGCCAGCACTCCTTCAGGGGCTGGGGCCAACGTCCTGACTTTC

D gene: TRBD1
J gene: TRBJ1-5
V gene: TRBV27
clone size: -
CDR3 protein: CASRPLGQTNQPQHF
CDR3 DNA: TGTGCCAGCAGACCTCTGGGACAGACCAATCAGCCCCAGCATTTT

D gene: TRBD1
J gene: TRBJ1-5
V gene: TRBV4-1
clone size: -
CDR3 protein: CASSQERTGGNQPQHF
CDR3 DNA: TGCGCCAGCAGCCAAGAAAGGACAGGAGGCAATCAGCCCCAGCATTTT

D gene: -
J gene: TRBJ2-7
V gene: TRBV3-1/TRBV3-2
clone size: many
CDR3 protein: CASSQDSFTYEQYF
CDR3 DNA: TGTGCCAGCAGCCAAGATTCCTTTACCTACGAGCAGTACTTC

D gene: TRBD1
J gene: TRBJ1-1
V gene: TRBV5-1
clone size: -
CDR3 protein: CASSLDDRGGITEAFF
CDR3 DNA: TGCGCCAGCAGCTTGGACGACAGGGGGGGGATCACTGAAGCTTTCTTT

D gene: -
J gene: TRBJ2-7
V gene: TRBV7-2
clone size: -
CDR3 protein: CASSLVAAASYEQYF
CDR3 DNA: TGTGCCAGCAGCTTAGTAGCGGCCGCATCCTACGAGCAGTACTTC